This T cell receptor beta chain was sequenced during a study of cytomegalovirus exposure and HLA in healthy donors. Whole-study findings and limits: Another analysis was done later, and it associated roughly 15,000 TCR beta sequences with HLA alleles at 0.05 false discovery rate. Later analysis demonstrated an association between a missense DCLRE1C variant and TCR beta V- and J-gene trimming. Among TCR beta chains, those listed as cytomegalovirus-associated numbered over 150.

This clone was recorded only once. No antigen is known for it. 60 Vbeta and 13 Jbeta primers were used in PCR. The table came from immunoSEQ multiplex PCR; TCRdb's copy has only in-frame clones and leaves some out. Here the sample spans 100,000 or so clones, 84% being singletons. What was sequenced was PBMCs. This TCR came from a woman between 18 and 29 years old in good health and CMV-seronegative.

CDR3 sequence reads: CASSLVNLAGYTGELFF. In DNA, the CDR3 is TGTGCCAGCAGCTTAGTAAATTTAGCGGGATATACCGGGGAGCTGTTTTTT. This chain uses TRBV11-1 with TRBJ2-2; 8 bases are shared with TRBD2. CDR1 and CDR2 from the germline V gene are SGHAT and FQDESV (reference sequence). With 1 base clipped from V and 5 bases from J, the junction kept 9 bases outside the gene matches. This CDR3 is built from 17 residues.